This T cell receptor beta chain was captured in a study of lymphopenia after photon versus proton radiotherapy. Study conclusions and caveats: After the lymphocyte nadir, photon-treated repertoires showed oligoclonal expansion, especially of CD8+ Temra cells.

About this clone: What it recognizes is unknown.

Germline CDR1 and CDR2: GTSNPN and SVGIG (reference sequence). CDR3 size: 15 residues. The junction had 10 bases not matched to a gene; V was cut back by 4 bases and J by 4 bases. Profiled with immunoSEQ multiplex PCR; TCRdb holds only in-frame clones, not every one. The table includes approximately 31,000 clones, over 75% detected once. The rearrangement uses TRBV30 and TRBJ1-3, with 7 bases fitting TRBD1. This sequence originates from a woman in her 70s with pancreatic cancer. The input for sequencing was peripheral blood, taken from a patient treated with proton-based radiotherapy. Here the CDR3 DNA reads TGTGCCTGGAAGGTCAGGGGGATCGGGGGAAACACCATATATTTT. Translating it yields CAWKVRGIGGNTIYF. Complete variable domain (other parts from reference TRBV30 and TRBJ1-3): SQTIHQWPATLVQPVGSPLSLECTVEGTSNPNLYWYRQAAGRGLQLLFYSVGIGQISSEVPQNLSASRPQDRQFILSSKKLLLSDSGFYLCAWKVRGIGGNTIYFGEGSWLTVV.